Listed below are T cell receptor beta chains from one sample, sequenced in a study of OX40 agonist ivuxolimab in advanced cancers. Repertoires were generated with immunoSEQ multiplex PCR, while TCRdb's copy carries only in-frame clones and drops some. The sample holds 65,000 to 75,000 clones; 85% are singletons and the top ten take over 2%. Here the sequenced sample was CD4+ or CD8+ T cells sorted from blood, taken in a trial of the OX40 agonist ivuxolimab. The origin of the receptors is an adult with an advanced solid tumor such as melanoma, head and neck, liver or kidney cancer. Both conserved end residues are part of each CDR3. D genes are given only for firm matches. Size is omitted from some rows. Given values are once, few, many or a class for expanded clones.

clone_size j_call v_call d_call cdr3_aa cdr3_nt
NA TRBJ2-7 TRBV6-6 NA CASSYAGGSYEQYF TGTGCCAGCAGTTACGCAGGAGGCTCCTACGAGCAGTACTTC
NA TRBJ2-7 TRBV5-1 TRBD1 CASRGQYYEQYF TGCGCCAGCAGGGGACAGTACTACGAGCAGTACTTC
NA TRBJ1-2 TRBV27 NA CASSLTGANYGYTF TGTGCCAGCAGTTTAACCGGGGCTAACTATGGCTACACCTTC
NA TRBJ1-4 TRBV11-2 NA CASSPGLSEKLFF TGTGCCAGCAGCCCTGGTCTTAGTGAAAAACTGTTTTTT
NA TRBJ2-7 TRBV27 TRBD1 CATRDRAYEQYF TGTGCCACCCGGGACAGGGCCTACGAGCAGTACTTC
NA TRBJ2-7 TRBV2 NA CASSEELAYEQYF TGTGCCAGCAGTGAGGAACTAGCCTACGAGCAGTACTTC
NA TRBJ1-4 TRBV27 NA CASSFRGNEKLFF TGTGCCAGCAGTTTTCGCGGTAATGAAAAACTGTTTTTT
NA TRBJ2-7 TRBV15 TRBD1 CATSRDRLDRTSYEQYF TGTGCCACCAGCAGAGATCGATTGGACAGGACCTCCTACGAGCAGTACTTC
NA TRBJ1-6 TRBV4-1 NA CASSQADLLDSPLHF TGCGCCAGCAGCCAAGCTGACCTCTTGGATTCACCCCTCCACTTT
NA TRBJ2-7 TRBV25-1 TRBD2 CASSPGGEQYF TGTGCCAGCAGCCCGGGGGGCGAGCAGTACTTC
NA TRBJ2-1 TRBV11-3 NA CASSLEDNEQFF TGTGCCAGCAGCTTAGAAGACAATGAGCAGTTCTTC
NA TRBJ2-5 TRBV2 TRBD1 CASSWDRGRETQYF TGTGCCAGCAGTTGGGACAGGGGGCGAGAGACCCAGTACTTC
NA TRBJ1-4 TRBV6-5 NA CATQDSNEKLFF TGTGCCACCCAAGACAGTAATGAAAAACTGTTTTTT
few TRBJ1-6 TRBV18 NA CASSPPGRGPTLHF TGTGCCAGCTCACCACCGGGCAGGGGACCCACCCTCCACTTT
NA TRBJ2-3 TRBV30 NA CAWTPKGTDTQYF TGTGCCTGGACGCCCAAAGGGACAGATACGCAGTATTTT
once TRBJ2-2 TRBV4-1 NA CASSQGGTQTVSGELFF TGCGCCAGCAGCCAAGGGGGGACACAAACGGTGTCCGGGGAGCTGTTTTTT
few TRBJ1-5 TRBV19 NA CATPCGNQPQHF TGTGCCACCCCCTGCGGCAATCAGCCCCAGCATTTT
NA TRBJ2-3 TRBV9 TRBD2 CASSVYGLAGLADTQYF TGTGCCAGCAGCGTATATGGACTAGCGGGGTTAGCAGATACGCAGTATTTT
medium-sized TRBJ2-3 TRBV29-1 NA CSVASGTDTQYF TGCAGCGTCGCCTCCGGGACAGATACGCAGTATTTT
NA TRBJ2-2 TRBV10-1 NA CASTYTLVPYMGRGAVF TGCGCCAGCACCTATACCCTAGTGCCGTATATGGGGCGGGGAGCTGTTTTT
NA TRBJ2-7 TRBV5-1 NA CASSPSDASYEQYF TGCGCCAGCAGCCCCTCCGACGCGTCCTACGAGCAGTACTTC
NA TRBJ2-7 TRBV10-1 NA CASSDSVRGEQYF TGCGCCAGCAGTGATTCGGTCAGGGGCGAGCAGTACTTC
NA TRBJ2-2 TRBV5-1 TRBD2 CASSYYSGRSNTGELFF TGCGCCAGCAGTTATTACAGCGGGAGGTCCAACACCGGGGAGCTGTTTTTT
NA TRBJ1-5 TRBV6-8 NA CASIGGQPQHF TGTGCCAGCATCGGGGGCCAGCCCCAGCATTTT
NA TRBJ2-7 TRBV6-5 TRBD1 CASSYSGDSYEQYF TGTGCCAGCAGTTACTCGGGGGACAGCTACGAGCAGTACTTC
NA TRBJ1-1 TRBV5-6 TRBD1 CASSQGQANTEAFF TGTGCCAGCAGCCAGGGACAGGCGAACACTGAAGCTTTCTTT
NA TRBJ1-1 TRBV6-1 NA CASNKGRARTTEAFF TGTGCCAGCAATAAAGGGAGGGCGCGGACCACTGAAGCTTTCTTT
NA TRBJ2-1 TRBV19 TRBD2 CASSNPGTSGSTGIDEQFF TGTGCCAGTAGTAACCCCGGGACTAGCGGGAGTACAGGGATTGATGAGCAGTTCTTC
NA TRBJ2-1 TRBV28 NA CASSSGLLAGSYNEQFF TGTGCCAGCAGTTCCGGCCTCCTCGCTGGGTCCTACAATGAGCAGTTCTTC
NA TRBJ1-5 TRBV5-6 TRBD1 CASSRRTGVEGQPQHF TGTGCCAGCAGTAGGCGGACAGGGGTGGAGGGTCAGCCCCAGCATTTT
NA TRBJ2-7 TRBV27 NA CASSPAAGEQYF TGTGCCAGCTCCCCTGCCGCGGGCGAGCAGTACTTC
NA TRBJ1-1 TRBV10-1 NA CASSATPETEAFF TGCGCCAGCAGTGCGACGCCGGAGACTGAAGCTTTCTTT
NA TRBJ2-5 TRBV5-5 NA CASSLEGEETQYF TGTGCCAGCAGCTTGGAGGGGGAAGAGACCCAGTACTTC
NA TRBJ2-1 TRBV2 TRBD2 CASISGSGRAGEQFF TGTGCCAGCATATCAGGGAGCGGGAGGGCCGGTGAGCAGTTCTTC
NA TRBJ1-3 TRBV11-2 NA CASSPGTINGNTIYF TGTGCCAGCAGCCCTGGGACAATAAACGGAAACACCATATATTTT
NA TRBJ2-7 TRBV7-9 TRBD2 CASSLARLAGEHEQYF TGTGCCAGCAGCTTAGCTCGACTAGCGGGGGAACACGAGCAGTACTTC
NA TRBJ2-1 TRBV7-3 NA CASSLGPMNEQFF TGTGCCAGCAGCTTAGGGCCGATGAATGAGCAGTTCTTC
NA TRBJ2-7 TRBV6-5 NA CASRREVNYEQYF TGTGCCAGCCGAAGAGAGGTTAACTACGAGCAGTACTTC
NA TRBJ1-2 TRBV28 NA CASSFSGTTYYGYTF TGCGCCAGCAGTTTCTCCGGGACAACATACTATGGCTACACCTTC
NA TRBJ1-3 TRBV7-9 NA CASSLNRVGNTIYF TGTGCCAGCAGCTTAAACAGGGTGGGAAACACCATATATTTT
NA TRBJ1-4 TRBV7-9 TRBD1 CASSLGQGDHEKLFF TGTGCCAGCAGCTTGGGACAGGGGGATCATGAAAAACTGTTTTTT
NA TRBJ2-2 TRBV5-4 NA CASSRGARTGELFF TGTGCCAGCAGCCGGGGGGCTCGCACCGGGGAGCTGTTTTTT
NA TRBJ2-7 TRBV18 TRBD1 CASSPGTDTYEQYF TGTGCCAGCTCACCAGGGACAGACACCTACGAGCAGTACTTC
NA TRBJ2-3 TRBV5-1 TRBD1 CASSFGQGFTDTQYF TGCGCCAGCAGCTTCGGACAGGGGTTCACAGATACGCAGTATTTT
NA TRBJ1-2 TRBV6-1 TRBD1 CASSTPGQGIYGYTF TGTGCCAGCAGTACCCCGGGACAGGGCATCTATGGCTACACCTTC
NA TRBJ2-5 TRBV10-2 TRBD2 CASSETERGGETQYF TGCGCCAGCAGTGAGACGGAGCGGGGGGGGGAGACCCAGTACTTC
NA TRBJ2-1 TRBV4-1 TRBD2 CASSQGPLAGGDNEQFF TGCGCCAGCAGCCAAGGCCCCCTGGCGGGAGGGGACAATGAGCAGTTCTTC